Below are 6 T cell receptor beta chains sequenced from a single sample in a study of T cell clones after liver transplantation. Sequencing was performed with immunoSEQ multiplex PCR; in TCRdb, only in-frame clones are kept and a portion is missing. Here the sample spans tens of thousands of clones, around 92% being singletons. The specimen was CD4+ T cells from blood, collected about 27 months after liver transplant. The source of these receptors is a human patient who received a liver transplant. The graft donor may have contributed some T cells.

The count of this clone is one. The chain employs TRBV7-8 and TRBJ2-7, with a weak D call TRBD2 (6 bases). Trimming took off 1 base at V and 1 base at J, with 8 bases between the two ends. This CDR3 has 14 residues. From germline, CDR1 is SGHVS and CDR2 FQNEAQ. The CDR3 spells CASSLVADSYEQYF. The CDR3 nucleotides are TGTGCCAGCAGCTTAGTAGCGGATTCCTACGAGCAGTACTTC.

The chain links TRBV12-5 to TRBJ2-7; tentatively, D is TRBD1 (5 bases). CDR1 is LGHNT and CDR2 is FRNRAP in the germline V gene. V lost 3 bases to trimming and J lost 1 base, with 7 bases between them. This CDR3 spans 13 amino acids. CDR3 sequence (DNA): TGTGCTAGTGGTTTACAGGCATCCTACGAGCAGTACTTC. It codes for CASGLQASYEQYF.

In this sample, this clone turned up once. The chain couples TRBV19 to TRBJ2-1; TRBD2 matches 11 bases. J was trimmed by 5 bases and V by 4 bases; bases with no gene match: 7. This CDR3 has 16 amino acids. CDR1 is LNHDA, CDR2 SQIVND, per germline (reference sequence). CDR3 coding DNA: TGTGCCAGTAGTAAATCACCGGGACTAGCGGACAATGAGCAGTTCTTC. Protein product: CASSKSPGLADNEQFF.

The genes are TRBV7-3 and TRBJ1-1; 9 nucleotides match TRBD1. This CDR3 has 16 residues. V lost 5 bases, J lost 6 bases, and 13 bases stayed unmatched. Germline CDR1 and CDR2: SGHTA and FQGTGA. The CDR3: CASSPGPGTGTSEAFF. The DNA of the CDR3 is TGTGCCAGCAGCCCTGGCCCCGGGACAGGGACGTCTGAAGCTTTCTTT.

The chain joins TRBV29-1 to TRBJ1-1, with D tentatively TRBD1 (5 bases). Trimming cost V 8 bases and J 5 bases, with 18 bases left between them. The CDR3 is 13 amino acids. Germline-derived CDR1 and CDR2 are SQVTM and ANQGSEA. For the CDR3, the DNA is TGCAGCATTAGCCTAGGGGTGGGGACTGAAGCTTTCTTT. Its translation: CSISLGVGTEAFF.

The table lists this clone with a count of one. The gene calls are TRBV14 and TRBJ2-1; no reliable D call. CDR1 and CDR2 from the germline V gene are SGHDN and FVKESK. The CDR3 has 15 amino acids. The V gene lost 2 bases and the J gene lost 8 bases, with 16 bases spanning the gap. CDR3 in amino acids: CASSQLDLLGDEQFF. CDR3 in DNA: TGTGCCAGCAGCCAACTCGATCTGCTTGGCGATGAGCAGTTCTTC.